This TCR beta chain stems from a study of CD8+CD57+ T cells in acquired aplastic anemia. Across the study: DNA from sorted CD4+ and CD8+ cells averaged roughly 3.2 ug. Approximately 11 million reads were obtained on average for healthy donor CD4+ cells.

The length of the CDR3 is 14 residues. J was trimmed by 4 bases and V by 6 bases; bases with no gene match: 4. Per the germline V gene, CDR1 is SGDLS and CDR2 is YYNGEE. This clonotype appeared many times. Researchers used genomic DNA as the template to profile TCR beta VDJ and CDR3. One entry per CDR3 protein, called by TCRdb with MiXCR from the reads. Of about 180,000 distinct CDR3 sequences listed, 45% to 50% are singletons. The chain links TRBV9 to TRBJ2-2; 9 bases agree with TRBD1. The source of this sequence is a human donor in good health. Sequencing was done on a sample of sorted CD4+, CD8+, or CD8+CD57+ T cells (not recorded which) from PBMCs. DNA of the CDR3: TGTGCCAGCACTGGGACAGGGAGCACCGGGGAGCTGTTTTTT. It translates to CASTGTGSTGELFF. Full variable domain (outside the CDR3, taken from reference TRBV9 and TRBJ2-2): DSGVTQTPKHLITATGQRVTLRCSPRSGDLSVYWYQQSLDQGLQFLIQYYNGEERAKGNILERFSAQQFPDLHSELNLSSLELGDSALYFCASTGTGSTGELFFGEGSRLTVL.